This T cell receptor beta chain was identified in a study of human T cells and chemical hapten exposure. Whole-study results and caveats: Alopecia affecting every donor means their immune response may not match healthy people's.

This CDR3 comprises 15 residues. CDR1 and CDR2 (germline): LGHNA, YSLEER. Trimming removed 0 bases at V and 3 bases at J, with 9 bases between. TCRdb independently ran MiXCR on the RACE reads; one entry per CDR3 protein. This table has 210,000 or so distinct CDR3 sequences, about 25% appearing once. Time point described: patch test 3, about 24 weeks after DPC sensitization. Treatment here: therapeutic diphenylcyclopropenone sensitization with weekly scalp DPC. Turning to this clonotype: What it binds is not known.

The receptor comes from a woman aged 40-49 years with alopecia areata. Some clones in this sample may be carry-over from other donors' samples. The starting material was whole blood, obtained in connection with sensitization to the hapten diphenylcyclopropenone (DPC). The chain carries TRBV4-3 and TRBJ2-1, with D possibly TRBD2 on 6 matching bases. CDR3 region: CASSQEWGDYNEQFF. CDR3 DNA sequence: TGCGCCAGCAGCCAAGAATGGGGGGACTACAATGAGCAGTTCTTC.